This T cell receptor beta chain was sequenced in a study of T cell responses to AZD1222 COVID-19 vaccine. Study-level background: Investigators merged groups given second doses at roughly 4 or roughly 12 weeks. Whole-study findings and limits: Seropositivity was recorded at baseline in only a handful of AZD1222 recipients. Sampling captured repertoires only after the peak T cell response. Clonal diversity was possibly underestimated; the donors were predominantly white British and more often female.

The CDR3 runs to 14 residues. V lost 3 bases and J 8 bases, leaving 16 bases between the germline ends. Germline lookup yields CDR1 KGHSH and CDR2 LQKENI. The method was immunoSEQ multiplex PCR; TCRdb's version includes in-frame clones alone and lacks a portion of them. The top ten hold approximately 5.5% of the sample, which has about 110,000 clones, approximately 90% seen once. As for this clone: No antigen is known for it.

Material: peripheral blood, obtained on day 0 of AZD1222 vaccination. This TCR was recovered from an adult in good health. The chain employs TRBV18 and TRBJ1-2; no clear D. The chain's CDR3 is CASSPESLSYGYTF. DNA of the CDR3: TGTGCCAGCTCACCGGAAAGCCTCTCGTACGGCTACACCTTC.